This is a list of T cell receptor beta chains from one sample in a study of CD8+CD57+ T cells in acquired aplastic anemia. Each CDR3 protein is one row after TCRdb ran MiXCR on the reads. Among approximately 380,000 distinct CDR3 sequences, roughly 64% were seen once, and the ten largest hold 4%. Sequencing was performed on sorted CD4+, CD8+, or CD8+CD57+ T cells (not recorded which) from PBMCs. All receptors derive from a human donor in good health, serving as a control. The CDR3 runs from the conserved cysteine through the conserved F or W. D genes are given only for firm matches. Rows may omit the clone size; those that give it use once, few, many or a size class.

>many|TRBD2|TRBV2|TRBJ2-1
TGTGCCAGCAGTGAACAGCGGGGGAACAATGAGCAGTTCTTC
CASSEQRGNNEQFF
>many|-|TRBV2|TRBJ2-7
TGTGCCAGCAGTGCCCATCAGTTGGGGGGCAACGGTTACGAGCAGTACTTC
CASSAHQLGGNGYEQYF
>-|TRBD2|TRBV20-1|TRBJ2-3
TGCAGTGCTAGATGGCTAGCGGGGGGTACGCAGTATTTT
CSARWLAGGTQYF
>many|TRBD2|TRBV20-1|TRBJ2-1
TGCAGTGCTAGCCCCAGCGGGGGCGTTTACAATGAGCAGTTCTTC
CSASPSGGVYNEQFF
>many|-|TRBV19|TRBJ1-3
TGTGCCAGTAGTATAGATCCTGAAAGCGGGGATGTGGACACCATATATTTT
CASSIDPESGDVDTIYF
>-|-|TRBV6-1|TRBJ1-2
TGTGCCACCGCAACCTTATCAAGGGGGAACTATGGCTACACCTTC
CATATLSRGNYGYTF
>-|TRBD2|TRBV6-6|TRBJ2-7
TGTGCCAGCAGGACTAGCGGTAACTACGGGCAGTACTTC
CASRTSGNYGQYF
>-|-|TRBV5-1|TRBJ2-1
TGCGCCAGCAGCTTGAGGGCTAGCACAGATACGCAGTTCTTC
CASSLRASTDTQFF
>-|-|TRBV12-3/TRBV12-4|TRBJ1-2
TGTGCCAGCAGGTCAGCCGACAGGTTGGCTGGCTACACCTTC
CASRSADRLAGYTF
>-|-|TRBV29-1|TRBJ1-2
TGCAGCGTTGAATACAACTACGGCTATGGCTACACCTTC
CSVEYNYGYGYTF
>many|-|TRBV4-2|TRBJ1-3
TGTGCCAGCAGCCAAGGTGGGGCACGGCACTCTGGAAACACCATATATTTT
CASSQGGARHSGNTIYF
>many|TRBD1|TRBV7-2|TRBJ2-1
TGTGCCAGCAGCCTCGAACAGGGGGCAAATGAGCAGTTCTTC
CASSLEQGANEQFF
>-|-|TRBV7-2|TRBJ2-7
TGTGCCAGCAGCAGGGGGCGGGACGGGGCCTACGCGCAGTACTTC
CASSRGRDGAYAQYF
>-|-|TRBV7-2|TRBJ1-6
TGTGCCAGCAGCCTTACAGGGACGAAGTCACCCCTCCAGTTT
CASSLTGTKSPLQF
>-|TRBD1|TRBV2|TRBJ1-2
TGTGCCAGCAGTCCTAGTCGAGGGGGCGAGCGGCGCTACACCTTT
CASSPSRGGERRYTF
>-|TRBD1|TRBV30|TRBJ2-7
TGTGCCTGGAGTGAAGACAGGGGCTATGAGCAGTACTTC
CAWSEDRGYEQYF
>once|-|TRBV7-3|TRBJ2-5
TGTGCCAGCAGCCAGAGAATCGATATCTACCAGCAGTACCAGTACTTC
CASSQRIDIYQQYQYF
>-|-|TRBV5-1|TRBJ2-1
TGTGCCAGCAGCTCGAGAAGGGGGATGAGGGATGAGCAGTTCTTC
CASSSRRGMRDEQFF
>many|TRBD2|TRBV19|TRBJ2-5
TGTGCCAGCCGGACTAGCGGGGTTCAGGGGACCCAGTACTTC
CASRTSGVQGTQYF
>-|TRBD1|TRBV20-1|TRBJ2-1
TGCAGTGCTGGACAGGGTGGGACCTACAATGAGCAGTTCTTC
CSAGQGGTYNEQFF